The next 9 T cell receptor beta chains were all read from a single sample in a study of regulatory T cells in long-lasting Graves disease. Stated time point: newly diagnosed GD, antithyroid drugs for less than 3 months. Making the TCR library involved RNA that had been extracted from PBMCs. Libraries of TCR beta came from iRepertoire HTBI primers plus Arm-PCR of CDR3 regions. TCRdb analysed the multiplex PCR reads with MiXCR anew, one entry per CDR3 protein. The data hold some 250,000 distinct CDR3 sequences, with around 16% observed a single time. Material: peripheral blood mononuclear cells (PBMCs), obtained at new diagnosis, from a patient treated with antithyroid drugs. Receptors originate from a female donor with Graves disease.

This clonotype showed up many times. In nucleotides, the CDR3 is TGTGCCAGCAGCTCCTACACCGGGGAGCTGTTTTTT. Residues: CASSSYTGELFF. The chain recombines TRBV6-1 with TRBJ2-2; D call uncertain. Germline CDR1 reads MNHNS; CDR2 reads SASEGT. V lost 6 bases and J 3 bases, leaving 5 bases between the germline ends. The CDR3 covers 12 residues.

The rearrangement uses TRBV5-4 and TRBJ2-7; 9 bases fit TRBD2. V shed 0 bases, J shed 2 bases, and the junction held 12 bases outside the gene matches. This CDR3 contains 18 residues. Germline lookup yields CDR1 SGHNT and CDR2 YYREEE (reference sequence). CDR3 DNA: TGTGCCAGCAGCTTGGGGGTACCGGGACTAGCTAATACCTACGAGCAGTACTTC. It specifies CASSLGVPGLANTYEQYF.

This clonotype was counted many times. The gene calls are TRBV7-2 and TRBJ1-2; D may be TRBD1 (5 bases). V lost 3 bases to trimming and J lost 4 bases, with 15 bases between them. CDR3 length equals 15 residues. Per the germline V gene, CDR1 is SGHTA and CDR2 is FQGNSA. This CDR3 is CASSLGQGGTYGYTF. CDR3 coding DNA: TGTGCCAGCAGCTTGGGGCAGGGCGGCACCTATGGCTACACCTTC.

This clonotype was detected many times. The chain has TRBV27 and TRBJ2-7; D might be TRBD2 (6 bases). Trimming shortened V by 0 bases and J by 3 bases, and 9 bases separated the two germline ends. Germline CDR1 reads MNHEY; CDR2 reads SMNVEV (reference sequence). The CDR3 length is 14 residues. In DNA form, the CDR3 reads TGTGCCAGCAGTTTATCGGCGGGATACTACGAGCAGTACTTC. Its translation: CASSLSAGYYEQYF.

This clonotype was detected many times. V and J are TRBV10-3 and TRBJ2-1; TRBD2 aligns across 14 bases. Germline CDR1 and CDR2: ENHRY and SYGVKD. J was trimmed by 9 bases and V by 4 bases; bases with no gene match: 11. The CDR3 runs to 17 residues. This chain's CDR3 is CAISGLDGTSGSSEQFF. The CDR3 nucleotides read TGTGCCATCAGTGGCCTCGACGGGACTAGCGGGAGTAGTGAGCAGTTCTTC.

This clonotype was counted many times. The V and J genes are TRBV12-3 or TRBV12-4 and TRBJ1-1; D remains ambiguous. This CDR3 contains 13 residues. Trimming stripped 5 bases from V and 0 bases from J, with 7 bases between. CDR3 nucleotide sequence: TGTGCCAGCAGTCGGTCAGTGAACACTGAAGCTTTCTTT. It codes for CASSRSVNTEAFF.

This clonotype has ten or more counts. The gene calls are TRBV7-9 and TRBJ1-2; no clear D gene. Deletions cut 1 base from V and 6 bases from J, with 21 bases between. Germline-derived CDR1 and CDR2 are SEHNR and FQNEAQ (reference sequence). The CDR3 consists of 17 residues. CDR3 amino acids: CASSLEDLATSKDGYTF. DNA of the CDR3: TGTGCCAGCAGCTTAGAAGACCTCGCCACATCTAAGGATGGCTACACCTTC.

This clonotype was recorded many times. The DNA for the CDR3 is TGTGCCAGCAGCGCCAGACTAGCGGGAGGACCCGGGGGAAACAATGAGCAGTTCTTC. It yields the protein CASSARLAGGPGGNNEQFF. This rearrangement joins TRBV11-2 to TRBJ2-1; 13 bases match TRBD2. The V segment lost 5 bases and the J segment 5 bases; nucleotides outside the gene matches: 15. The CDR3 runs to 19 residues. Germline values: CDR1 SGHAT, CDR2 FQNNGV. The variable domain in full, with the rest retrieved from reference TRBV11-2 and TRBJ2-1, is EAGVAQSPRYKIIEKRQSVAFWCNPISGHATLYWYQQILGQGPKLLIQFQNNGVVDDSQLPKDRFSAERLKGVDSTLKIQPAKLEDSAVYLCASSARLAGGPGGNNEQFFGPGTRLTVL.

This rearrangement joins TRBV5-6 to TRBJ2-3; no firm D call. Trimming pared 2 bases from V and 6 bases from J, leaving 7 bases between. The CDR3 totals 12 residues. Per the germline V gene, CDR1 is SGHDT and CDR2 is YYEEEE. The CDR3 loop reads CASSFRWDTQYF. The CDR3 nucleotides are TGTGCCAGCAGCTTCCGGTGGGATACGCAGTATTTT.